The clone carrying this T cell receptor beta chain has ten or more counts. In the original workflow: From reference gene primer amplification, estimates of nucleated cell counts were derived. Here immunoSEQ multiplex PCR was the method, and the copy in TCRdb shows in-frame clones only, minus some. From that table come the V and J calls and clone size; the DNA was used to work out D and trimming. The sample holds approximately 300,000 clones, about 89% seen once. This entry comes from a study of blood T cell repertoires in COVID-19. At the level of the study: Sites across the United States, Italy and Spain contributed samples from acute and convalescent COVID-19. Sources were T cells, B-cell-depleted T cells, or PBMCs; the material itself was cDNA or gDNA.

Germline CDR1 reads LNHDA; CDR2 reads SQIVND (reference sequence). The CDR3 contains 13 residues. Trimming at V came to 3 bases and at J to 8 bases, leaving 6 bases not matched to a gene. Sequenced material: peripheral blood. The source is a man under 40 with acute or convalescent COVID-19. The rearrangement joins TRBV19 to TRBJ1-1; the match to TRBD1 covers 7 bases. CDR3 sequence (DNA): TGTGCCAGTAGTATTATTGAGGGGGCGGAAGCTTTCTTT. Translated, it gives CASSIIEGAEAFF.